This TCR beta chain was identified during a study of shared clonotypes between healthy human individuals. Per the study methods: Filtering was not the same, since immunoSEQ gave junction-only sequences without quality scores. TCRdb keeps only in-frame clones here, not all; method: immunoSEQ multiplex PCR. That table furnishes V, J and clone size, whereas the DNA furnished D and trimming. The table records around 1.5 million clones, around 98% of them present only once. The CDR3 is made up of 14 amino acids. Germline V CDR1 and CDR2: MDHEN, SYDVKM. This receptor was obtained from a young man in good health. The sample taken for sequencing was naive CD4+ T cells sorted from blood. Subset given: CD45RA+ positively selected. The genes are TRBV28 and TRBJ2-1; the match to TRBD2 covers 12 bases. Written as DNA, the CDR3 is TGTGCTTCTGTGACTAGCGGGAGACCCAATGAGCAGTTCTTC. Translated, it gives CASVTSGRPNEQFF.